This entry concerns a single T cell receptor (beta chain). From germline, CDR1 is MNHEY and CDR2 SVGAGI. Trimming removed 4 bases from V and 4 bases from J; junction bases left unmatched: 6. This CDR3 is 15 amino acids long. The sample belongs to a study of OX40 agonist ivuxolimab in advanced cancers. Repertoires were generated with immunoSEQ multiplex PCR, while TCRdb's copy carries only in-frame clones and drops some. Among tens of thousands of clones, around 83% were seen once, and the ten largest hold 4.6%. Sample: CD4+ or CD8+ T cells sorted from blood, taken in a trial of the OX40 agonist ivuxolimab. The sequence derives from an adult with an advanced solid tumor such as melanoma, head and neck, liver or kidney cancer. This chain connects TRBV6-5 to TRBJ2-7, with 11 bases fitting TRBD1. Here the CDR3 reads CASSSPGQGAYEQYF. The DNA of the CDR3 is TGTGCCAGCAGTTCCCCCGGACAGGGGGCGTACGAGCAGTACTTC.